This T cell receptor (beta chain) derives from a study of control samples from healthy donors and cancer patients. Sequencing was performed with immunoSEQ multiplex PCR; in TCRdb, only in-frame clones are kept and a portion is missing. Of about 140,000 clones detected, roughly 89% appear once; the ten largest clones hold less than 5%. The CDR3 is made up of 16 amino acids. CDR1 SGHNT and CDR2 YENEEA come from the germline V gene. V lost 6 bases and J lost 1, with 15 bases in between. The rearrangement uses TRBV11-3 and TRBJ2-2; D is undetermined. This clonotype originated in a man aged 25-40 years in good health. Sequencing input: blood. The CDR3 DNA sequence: TGTGCCAGCAGGAATACCCGCGGAGAGAACACCGGGGAGCTGTTTTTT. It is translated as CASRNTRGENTGELFF.